A single sample is the source of the 32 T cell receptor beta chains below, sequenced in a study of CD8 T cells in ankylosing spondylitis. One entry per CDR3 protein results from TCRdb running MiXCR on the 5' RACE reads. Counted here are some 340,000 distinct CDR3 sequences, about 14% occurring once; the ten biggest clones make up 0.85% to 1.4%. The sequenced sample was blood, either unsorted or a sorted T cell fraction (not recorded which). Receptors were obtained from a male donor with ankylosing spondylitis or in good health (not recorded which).

In this sample, this clonotype turned up a few times. The genes are TRBV5-1 and TRBJ2-3; weak D call: TRBD1 (5 bases). Germline V gene data show CDR1 as SGHRS and CDR2 as YFSETQ. V lost 0 bases to trimming and J lost 0 bases, with 8 bases between them. The CDR3 contains 15 residues. CDR3 region: CASSLVGASTDTQYF. CDR3 coding DNA: TGCGCCAGCAGCTTGGTAGGGGCAAGCACAGATACGCAGTATTTT. The complete variable domain, with remaining parts taken from reference TRBV5-1 and TRBJ2-3, reads KAGVTQTPRYLIKTRGQQVTLSCSPISGHRSVSWYQQTPGQGLQFLFEYFSETQRNKGNFPGRFSGRQFSNSRSEMNVSTLELGDSALYLCASSLVGASTDTQYFGPGTRLTVL.

The table lists this clonotype with a few counts. The chain uses TRBV20-1 and TRBJ2-1, with 10 positions matching TRBD2. V trimming: 4 bases; J trimming: 1 base; junction bases outside the gene matches: 4. Germline CDR1 DFQATT, CDR2 SNEGSKA (reference sequence). The CDR3 extends over 15 amino acids. The CDR3 here is CSATSGSRSYNEQFF. The CDR3 DNA reads as TGCAGTGCTACTAGCGGGAGCCGATCCTACAATGAGCAGTTCTTC.

Only a few counts were recorded for this clonotype. V and J are TRBV5-5 and TRBJ1-1; tentatively, D is TRBD1 (6 bases). CDR1 and CDR2 from the germline V gene are SGHKS and YYEKEE (reference sequence). The CDR3 runs to 14 residues. V was cut by 6 bases and J by 4 bases, with 16 bases left in between. In DNA, the CDR3 is TGTGCCAGCATTCCAAGGGGGGGACTCACTGAAGCTTTCTTT. It is translated as CASIPRGGLTEAFF.

The rearrangement uses TRBV7-2 and TRBJ2-1; the match to TRBD2 covers 7 bases. Germline V gene lookup returns CDR1 SGHTA and CDR2 FQGNSA. This CDR3 comprises 13 residues. V dropped 7 bases and J dropped 9; count of bases not matched to a gene: 9. The CDR3, as DNA: TGTGCCAGCAACCAGGTAGCGGGCGGTGAGCAGTTCTTC. Translated, it gives CASNQVAGGEQFF.

The chain joins TRBV27 to TRBJ2-1, with 11 bases aligning to TRBD2. There are 19 residues in the CDR3. Losses at the gene ends were 6 bases for V and 9 bases for J; bases not matched to a gene: 22. The germline V gene has CDR1 MNHEY and CDR2 SMNVEV (reference sequence). The chain's CDR3 is CASSLKPSSGRTSWGEQFF. The CDR3 nucleotides read TGTGCCAGCAGCCTTAAACCCTCTAGCGGGAGGACATCCTGGGGTGAGCAGTTCTTC.

The chain uses TRBV20-1 and TRBJ2-7, with D perhaps given as TRBD1 or TRBD2 (6 bases each). Germline assignment: CDR1 DFQATT and CDR2 SNEGSKA (reference sequence). With 3 bases removed from V and 2 bases from J, the gap between germline ends came to 14 bases. The length of the CDR3 is 14 residues. The DNA of the CDR3 is TGCAGTGCTAGGACGGGGGCCGTCCCCTACGAGCAGTACTTC. Its translation is CSARTGAVPYEQYF.

CDR3 loop: CAWLQGEGPYTQYF. The CDR3 DNA follows: TGTGCCTGGTTACAGGGAGAAGGGCCATATACGCAGTATTTT. The rearrangement joins TRBV30 to TRBJ2-3; D possibly corresponds to TRBD1 (6 bases). The CDR3 extends over 14 amino acids. Per the germline V gene, CDR1 is GTSNPN and CDR2 is SVGIG (reference sequence). Trimming left V 5 bases short and J 7 bases short, with 19 bases between. Using reference TRBV30 and TRBJ2-3 for the parts outside the CDR3, the full variable domain is SQTIHQWPATLVQPVGSPLSLECTVEGTSNPNLYWYRQAAGRGLQLLFYSVGIGQISSEVPQNLSASRPQDRQFILSSKKLLLSDSGFYLCAWLQGEGPYTQYFGPGTRLTVL.

The chain recombines TRBV4-1 with TRBJ1-1; possible D gene TRBD1, 6 bases. V dropped 4 bases and J dropped 2 bases, with 17 bases sitting between them. The CDR3 extends over 16 amino acids. Germline CDR1 and CDR2: MGHRA and YSYEKL. This CDR3 reads CASSLTTSTGNTEAFF. CDR3 nucleotide sequence: TGCGCCAGCAGCCTTACCACCTCGACAGGCAACACTGAAGCTTTCTTT.

CDR3 DNA sequence: TGTGCCAGCAGCAGGACAGGACTGACTGAAGCTTTCTTT. It is translated as CASSRTGLTEAFF. The chain uses TRBV7-6 and TRBJ1-1, with 7 bases fitting TRBD1. Unmatched junction bases numbered 5, after V lost 5 bases and J lost 5 bases. Germline V CDR1 and CDR2: SGHVS, FNYEAQ. This CDR3 has 13 amino acids.

Only a few counts were recorded for this clonotype. The chain couples TRBV20-1 to TRBJ2-4, with 8 bases lining up with TRBD1. The junction had 8 bases not matched to a gene; V was cut back by 6 bases and J by 7 bases. The CDR3 has 13 residues. The V gene's germline CDR1 is DFQATT and CDR2 SNEGSKA (reference sequence). The CDR3 DNA sequence: TGCAGTGCCCAGACAGGGGTCGGGAACATTCAGTACTTC. The encoded protein is CSAQTGVGNIQYF.

The V and J genes are TRBV6-1 and TRBJ2-1; 8 bases align to TRBD1. V dropped 8 bases and J dropped 5; count of bases not matched to a gene: 11. The CDR3 length is 15 residues. Germline V gene sequence: CDR1 MNHNS, CDR2 SASEGT. The DNA for the CDR3 is TGTGCCAGCCAGACGGACAGGGTCACGAACAATGAGCAGTTCTTC. Residues: CASQTDRVTNNEQFF.

This clonotype was counted at least ten times. The chain employs TRBV11-1 and TRBJ1-4, with a weak D call TRBD1 (5 bases). CDR1 is SGHAT and CDR2 is FQDESV in the germline V gene (reference sequence). The CDR3 length is 17 residues. The V gene lost 4 bases and the J gene lost 8 bases, with 23 bases spanning the gap. CDR3 DNA sequence: TGTGCCAGCAGCTCGCTCCGAGGGACTGATGAAGGGGAAAAACTGTTTTTT. This encodes CASSSLRGTDEGEKLFF.

The rearrangement joins TRBV29-1 to TRBJ2-4, with D tentatively TRBD1 (6 bases). The V gene's germline CDR1 is SQVTM and CDR2 ANQGSEA. V gave up 3 bases and J gave up 2 bases, with 8 bases separating them. This CDR3 contains 13 residues. CDR3 residues: CSVEGASKNIQYF. The CDR3 region has the DNA TGCAGCGTTGAGGGGGCCTCCAAAAACATTCAGTACTTC.

In its sample, this clonotype was seen a few times. The chain joins TRBV4-1 to TRBJ1-1; tentative D call: TRBD1 (6 bases). This CDR3 has 15 amino acids. Germline V gives CDR1 MGHRA, CDR2 YSYEKL. V lost 7 bases and J 1 base, leaving 16 bases between the germline ends. The CDR3 loop reads CASTASGQTNTEAFF. CDR3 bases: TGCGCCAGCACAGCAAGTGGACAGACGAACACTGAAGCTTTCTTT.

This clonotype was observed a few times. This chain links TRBV12-3 or TRBV12-4 with TRBJ2-7, with 7 bases that match TRBD1. V dropped 5 bases and J dropped 3; count of bases not matched to a gene: 10. This CDR3 region has 15 residues. The CDR3 bases are TGTGCCAGCAGTACTACAGGGCCAGGGGGCTACGAGCAGTACTTC. This encodes CASSTTGPGGYEQYF.

This clonotype has more than one count but fewer than ten. The chain couples TRBV29-1 to TRBJ1-1; D gene uncertain. The CDR3 spans 12 residues. V lost 5 bases to trimming and J lost 2 bases, with 9 bases between them. CDR1 is SQVTM and CDR2 is ANQGSEA in the germline V gene. Written as DNA, the CDR3 is TGCAGCGTTCGTGCGAGAAACACTGAAGCTTTCTTT. As protein: CSVRARNTEAFF.

This clonotype occurred a few times. The chain couples TRBV19 to TRBJ2-6; no reliable D call. Trimming shortened V by 3 bases and J by 0 bases, and 6 bases separated the two germline ends. CDR1 LNHDA and CDR2 SQIVND come from the germline V gene (reference sequence). CDR3 length: 15 residues. CDR3 residues: CASSMADSGANVLTF. The CDR3, as DNA: TGTGCCAGTAGTATGGCAGACTCTGGGGCCAACGTCCTGACTTTC.

This chain connects TRBV18 to TRBJ1-1, with D unclear. Germline CDR1 and CDR2: KGHSH and LQKENI. The CDR3 is 13 amino acids. The V and J ends lost 2 bases and 3 bases respectively, with 7 bases between them. CDR3 bases: TGTGCCAGCTCACCAAACACGGACACTGAAGCTTTCTTT. Translating it yields CASSPNTDTEAFF.

The V gene is TRBV12-3 or TRBV12-4, the J gene TRBJ2-7; D is unclear. The CDR3 runs 14 residues. Trimming pared 3 bases from V and 2 bases from J, leaving 11 bases between. CDR3 in DNA: TGTGCCAGCAGTTTTACGGACGGAGCCTACGAGCAGTACTTC. This translates into CASSFTDGAYEQYF.

This clonotype was detected a few times. The rearrangement uses TRBV5-1 and TRBJ2-1; 9 nucleotides agree with TRBD1. The J segment lost 5 bases and the V segment lost 3 bases, leaving 6 bases of the junction unmatched. The CDR3 is 15 residues long. Germline V lookup: CDR1 SGHRS, CDR2 YFSETQ. CDR3: CASSSGTGYHNEQFF. CDR3 nucleotides: TGCGCCAGCAGCTCCGGGACAGGGTACCACAATGAGCAGTTCTTC.

This clonotype was found a few times. The rearrangement joins TRBV6-5 to TRBJ1-1; 10 bases match TRBD1. This CDR3 spans 14 amino acids. V dropped 6 bases and J dropped 4; count of bases not matched to a gene: 5. Looked up from germline, CDR1 is MNHEY and CDR2 is SVGAGI. The chain's CDR3 is CASRYGTGVTEAFF. For the CDR3, the DNA is TGTGCCAGCAGATACGGGACAGGGGTCACTGAAGCTTTCTTT.

This clonotype was seen more than once but under ten times. One end of the junction varies from germline; a read error may be responsible. The V and J genes are TRBV3-1 and TRBJ2-4, with D perhaps matching TRBD1 (5 bases). This CDR3 has 14 amino acids. Germline V gene sequence: CDR1 LGHDT, CDR2 YNNKEL (reference sequence). The CDR3, as DNA: TGTGCCAGCAGCCAAGATTGGGGTAACAGGCCAGAAAACTTC. Protein sequence: CASSQDWGNRPENF.

The CDR3, as DNA: TGTGCCAGCAGCTTAATCGGTGGCTACACCTTC. Translation: CASSLIGGYTF. The V call is TRBV7-2, the J call TRBJ1-2; D gene ambiguous. Deletions cut 2 bases from V and 7 bases from J, with 5 bases between. The CDR3 has 11 amino acids. From germline, CDR1 is SGHTA and CDR2 FQGNSA.

This clonotype was detected a few times. The chain employs TRBV12-3 or TRBV12-4 and TRBJ1-5; 7 bases match TRBD1. V shed 6 bases, J shed 6 bases, and the junction held 8 bases outside the gene matches. This CDR3 has 14 amino acids. The CDR3 loop reads CASRIQGLGQPQHF. CDR3 sequence (DNA): TGTGCCAGCAGGATACAGGGGCTGGGTCAGCCCCAGCATTTT.

The genes are TRBV20-1 and TRBJ2-2; D unresolved. The V gene's germline CDR1 is DFQATT and CDR2 SNEGSKA (reference sequence). V lost 1 base, J lost 7 bases, and 10 bases lay in between. CDR3 length equals 13 residues. The CDR3 reads CSARGRWGGELFF. CDR3 nucleotide sequence: TGCAGTGCTAGAGGAAGGTGGGGCGGGGAGCTGTTTTTT.

This clonotype was detected a few times. This rearrangement joins TRBV10-3 to TRBJ1-5; no firm D call. The germline V gene encodes CDR1 ENHRY and CDR2 SYGVKD. The CDR3 length is 9 residues. Trimming removed 11 bases at V and 9 bases at J, with 8 bases between. This CDR3 is CARERPQHF. The CDR3 coding sequence is TGTGCCCGCGAAAGGCCCCAGCATTTT.

The rearrangement uses TRBV7-2 and TRBJ2-5; D is unresolved. The length of the CDR3 is 14 residues. V dropped 5 bases and J dropped 4 bases, with 14 bases sitting between them. CDR1 is SGHTA and CDR2 is FQGNSA in the germline V gene. For the CDR3, the DNA is TGTGCCAGCAGCAAAGATCCGTTCTTAGAGACCCAGTACTTC. Its protein is CASSKDPFLETQYF.

The chain is built from TRBV5-1 and TRBJ2-3; possible D gene TRBD1, 5 bases. CDR1 and CDR2 from the germline V gene are SGHRS and YFSETQ. Trimming took 6 bases from V and 2 from J, leaving 13 bases between them. There are 14 residues in the CDR3. The CDR3 is CASTVGASTDTQYF. The DNA of the CDR3 is TGCGCCAGCACGGTAGGGGCTTCCACAGATACGCAGTATTTT.

V gene TRBV3-1 combines with J gene TRBJ2-7; 7 bases align to TRBD2. The ends lost 5 bases at V and 2 bases at J; junction bases unmatched: 9. This CDR3 contains 15 residues. CDR1 is LGHDT and CDR2 is YNNKEL in the germline V gene (reference sequence). The CDR3 nucleotides are TGTGCCAGCAGCTCACGCGGGGGTCCGCCCTACGAGCAGTACTTC. Its protein is CASSSRGGPPYEQYF.

In this sample, this clonotype turned up many times. J is TRBJ2-7 and V is TRBV12-3 or TRBV12-4, with 7 bases that match TRBD1. V lost 5 bases and J lost 6; bases outside the gene matches: 19. The CDR3 is 17 residues long. The DNA for the CDR3 is TGTGCCAGCAGTGCGCTTACAGGGGAAGCGGCTTTCATCGAGCAGTACTTC. Translating it yields CASSALTGEAAFIEQYF.

This clonotype came up a few times. The V gene is TRBV30, the J gene TRBJ2-3; no firm D call. The CDR3 loop spans 14 amino acids. Germline V gene sequence: CDR1 GTSNPN, CDR2 SVGIG (reference sequence). The V end was cut by 3 bases, the J end by 5 bases, with 15 bases between. Written as DNA, the CDR3 is TGTGCCTGGAGCTCCGGGTCCCAAGGAGATACGCAGTATTTT. Its protein is CAWSSGSQGDTQYF.

A few counts support this clonotype. This chain joins TRBV29-1 and TRBJ1-6, with D tentatively TRBD1 (5 bases). V was shortened by 4 bases and J by 8 bases, with 12 bases between the two germline ends. This CDR3 comprises 13 residues. Germline values: CDR1 SQVTM, CDR2 ANQGSEA. The CDR3 DNA reads as TGCAGCGTTGCACAGGCGAGGGATTCACCCCTCCACTTT. Protein sequence: CSVAQARDSPLHF.